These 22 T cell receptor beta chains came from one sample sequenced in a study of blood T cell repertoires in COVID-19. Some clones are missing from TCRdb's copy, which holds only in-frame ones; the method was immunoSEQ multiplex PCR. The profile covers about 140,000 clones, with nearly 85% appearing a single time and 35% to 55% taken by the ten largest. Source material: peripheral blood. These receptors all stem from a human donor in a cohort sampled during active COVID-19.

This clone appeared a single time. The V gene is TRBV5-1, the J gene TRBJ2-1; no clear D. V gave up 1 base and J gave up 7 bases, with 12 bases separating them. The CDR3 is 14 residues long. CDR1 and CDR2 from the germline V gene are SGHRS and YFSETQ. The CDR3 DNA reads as TGCGCCAGCAGCTTGACTCCCCCGGTGAATGAGCAGTTCTTC. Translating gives CASSLTPPVNEQFF.

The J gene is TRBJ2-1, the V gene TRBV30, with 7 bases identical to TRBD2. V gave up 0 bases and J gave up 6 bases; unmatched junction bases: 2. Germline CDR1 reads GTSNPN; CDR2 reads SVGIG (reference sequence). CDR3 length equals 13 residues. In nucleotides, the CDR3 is TGTGCCTGGAGTGTGGGAGGGGCCAATGAGCAGTTCTTC. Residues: CAWSVGGANEQFF.

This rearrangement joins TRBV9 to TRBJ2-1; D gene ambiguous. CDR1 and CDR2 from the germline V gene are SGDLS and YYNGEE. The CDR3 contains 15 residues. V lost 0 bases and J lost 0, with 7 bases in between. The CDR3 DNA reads TGTGCCAGCAGCGTAGGTCCTTACTCCTACAATGAGCAGTTCTTC. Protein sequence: CASSVGPYSYNEQFF.

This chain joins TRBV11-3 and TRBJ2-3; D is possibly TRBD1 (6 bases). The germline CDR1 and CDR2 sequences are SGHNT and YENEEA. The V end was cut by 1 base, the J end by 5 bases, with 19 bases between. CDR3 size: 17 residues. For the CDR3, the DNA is TGTGCCAGCAGCTTAGGAGCAGGGGACCCCAGTGGAGATACGCAGTATTTT. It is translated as CASSLGAGDPSGDTQYF.

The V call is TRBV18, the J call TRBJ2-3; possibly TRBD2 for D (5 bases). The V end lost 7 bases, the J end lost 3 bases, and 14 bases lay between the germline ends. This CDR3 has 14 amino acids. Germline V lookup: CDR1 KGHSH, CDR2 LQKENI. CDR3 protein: CASCKSGLTDTQYF. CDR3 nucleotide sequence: TGTGCCAGCTGTAAAAGCGGACTTACAGATACGCAGTATTTT.

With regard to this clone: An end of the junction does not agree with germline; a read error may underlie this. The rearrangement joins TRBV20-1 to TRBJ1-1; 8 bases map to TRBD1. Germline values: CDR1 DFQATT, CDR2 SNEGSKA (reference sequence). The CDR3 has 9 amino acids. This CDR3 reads CSANLQGVF. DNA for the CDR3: TGCAGTGCCAACTTACAGGGGGTCTTT.

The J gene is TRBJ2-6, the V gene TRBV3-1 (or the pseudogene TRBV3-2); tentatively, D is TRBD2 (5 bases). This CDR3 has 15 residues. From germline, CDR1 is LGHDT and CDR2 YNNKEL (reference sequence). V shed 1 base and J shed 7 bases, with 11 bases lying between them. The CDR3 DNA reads TGTGCCAGCAGCCAAGTCGAGGGTCTAGCCAACGTCCTGACTTTC. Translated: CASSQVEGLANVLTF.

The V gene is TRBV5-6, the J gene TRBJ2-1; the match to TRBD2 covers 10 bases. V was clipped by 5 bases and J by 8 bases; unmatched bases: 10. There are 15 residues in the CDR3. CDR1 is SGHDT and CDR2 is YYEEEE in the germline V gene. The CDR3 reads CASSFGLAVADEQFF. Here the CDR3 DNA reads TGTGCCAGCAGTTTCGGACTAGCGGTTGCGGATGAGCAGTTCTTC. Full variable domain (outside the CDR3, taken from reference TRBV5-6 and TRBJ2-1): DAGVTQSPTHLIKTRGQQVTLRCSPKSGHDTVSWYQQALGQGPQFIFQYYEEEERQRGNFPDRFSGHQFPNYSSELNVNALLLGDSALYLCASSFGLAVADEQFFGPGTRLTVL.

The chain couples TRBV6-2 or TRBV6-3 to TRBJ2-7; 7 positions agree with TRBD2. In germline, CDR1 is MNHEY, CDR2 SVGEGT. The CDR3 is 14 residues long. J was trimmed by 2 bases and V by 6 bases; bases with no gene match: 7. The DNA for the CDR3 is TGTGCCAGCAGCCACCCTAGCGGAGCCTACGAGCAGTACTTC. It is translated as CASSHPSGAYEQYF.

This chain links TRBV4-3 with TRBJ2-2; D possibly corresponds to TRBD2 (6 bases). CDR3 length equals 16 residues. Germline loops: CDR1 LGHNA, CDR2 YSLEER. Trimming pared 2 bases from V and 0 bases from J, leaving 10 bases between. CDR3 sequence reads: CASSQPGSTNTGELFF. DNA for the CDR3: TGCGCCAGCAGCCAACCCGGGAGTACGAACACCGGGGAGCTGTTTTTT.

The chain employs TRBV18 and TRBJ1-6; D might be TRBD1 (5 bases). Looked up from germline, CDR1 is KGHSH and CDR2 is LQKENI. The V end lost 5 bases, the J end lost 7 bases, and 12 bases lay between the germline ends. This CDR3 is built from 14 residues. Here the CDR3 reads CASSATGENSPLHF. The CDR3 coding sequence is TGTGCCAGCTCAGCTACAGGAGAAAATTCACCCCTCCACTTT.

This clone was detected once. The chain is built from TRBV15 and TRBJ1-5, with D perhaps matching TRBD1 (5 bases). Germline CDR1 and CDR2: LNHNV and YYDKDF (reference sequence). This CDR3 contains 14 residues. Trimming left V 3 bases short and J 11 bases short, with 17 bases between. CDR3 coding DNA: TGTGCCACCAGCAGTACAGGCGAACCTTTGTCCCAGCATTTT. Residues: CATSSTGEPLSQHF.

The CDR3 loop is CSVDLTGGRSTEAFF. The DNA for the CDR3 is TGCAGCGTTGACCTAACCGGAGGGAGGAGCACTGAAGCTTTCTTT. This chain connects TRBV29-1 to TRBJ1-1; D is unclear. The CDR3 spans 15 residues. V was pared by 3 bases and J by 4 bases, with 18 bases between. Germline V CDR1 and CDR2: SQVTM, ANQGSEA. The whole variable domain, remainder taken from reference TRBV29-1 and TRBJ1-1, is SAVISQKPSRDICQRGTSLTIQCQVDSQVTMMFWYRQQPGQSLTLIATANQGSEATYESGFVIDKFPISRPNLTFSTLTVSNMSPEDSSIYLCSVDLTGGRSTEAFFGQGTRLTVV.

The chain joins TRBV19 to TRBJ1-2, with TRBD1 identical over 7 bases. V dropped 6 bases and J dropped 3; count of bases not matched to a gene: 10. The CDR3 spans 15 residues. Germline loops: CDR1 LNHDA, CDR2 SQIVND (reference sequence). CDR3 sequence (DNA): TGTGCCAGTAGAACCACAGGGGCCCCGGACTATGGCTACACCTTC. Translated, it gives CASRTTGAPDYGYTF.

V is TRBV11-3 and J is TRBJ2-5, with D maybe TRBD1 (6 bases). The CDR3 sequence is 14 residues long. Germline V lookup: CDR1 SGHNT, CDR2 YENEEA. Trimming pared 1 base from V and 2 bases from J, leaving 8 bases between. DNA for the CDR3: TGTGCCAGCAGCTTAGGAGGGGGACAAGAGACCCAGTACTTC. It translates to CASSLGGGQETQYF.

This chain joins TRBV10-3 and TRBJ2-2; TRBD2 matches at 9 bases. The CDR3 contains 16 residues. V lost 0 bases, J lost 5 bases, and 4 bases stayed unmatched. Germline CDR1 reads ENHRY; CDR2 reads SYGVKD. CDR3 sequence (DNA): TGTGCCATCAGTGAGTCGCTAGCGGGAAGAACCGGGGAGCTGTTTTTT. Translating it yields CAISESLAGRTGELFF.

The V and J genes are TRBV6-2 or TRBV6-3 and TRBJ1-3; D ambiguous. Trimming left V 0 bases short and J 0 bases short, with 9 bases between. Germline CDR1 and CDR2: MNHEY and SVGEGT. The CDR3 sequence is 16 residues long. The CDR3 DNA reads TGTGCCAGCAGTTACTCAGGCGGACTCTCTGGAAACACCATATATTTT. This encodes CASSYSGGLSGNTIYF.

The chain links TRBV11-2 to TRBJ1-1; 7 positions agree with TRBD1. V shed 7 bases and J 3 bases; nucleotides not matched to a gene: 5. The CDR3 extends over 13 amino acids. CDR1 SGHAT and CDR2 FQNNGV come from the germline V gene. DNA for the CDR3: TGTGCCAGCACCCCAGGGGGGTACACTGAAGCTTTCTTT. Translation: CASTPGGYTEAFF.

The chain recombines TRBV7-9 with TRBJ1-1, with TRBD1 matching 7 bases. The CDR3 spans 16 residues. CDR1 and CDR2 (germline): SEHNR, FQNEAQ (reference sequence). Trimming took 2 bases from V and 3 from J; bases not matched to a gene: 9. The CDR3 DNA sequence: TGTGCCAGCAGCTTAAGAGGGACAGAAAGCGACACTGAAGCTTTCTTT. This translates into CASSLRGTESDTEAFF. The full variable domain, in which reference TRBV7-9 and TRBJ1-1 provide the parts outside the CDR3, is DTGVSQNPRHKITKRGQNVTFRCDPISEHNRLYWYRQTLGQGPEFLTYFQNEAQLEKSRLLSDRFSAERPKGSFSTLEIQRTEQGDSAMYLCASSLRGTESDTEAFFGQGTRLTVV.

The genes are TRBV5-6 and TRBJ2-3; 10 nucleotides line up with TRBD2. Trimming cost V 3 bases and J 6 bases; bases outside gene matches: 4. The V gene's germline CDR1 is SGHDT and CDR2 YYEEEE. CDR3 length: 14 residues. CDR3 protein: CASSSSGGIDTQYF. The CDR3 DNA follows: TGTGCCAGCAGCTCTAGCGGGGGAATTGATACGCAGTATTTT.

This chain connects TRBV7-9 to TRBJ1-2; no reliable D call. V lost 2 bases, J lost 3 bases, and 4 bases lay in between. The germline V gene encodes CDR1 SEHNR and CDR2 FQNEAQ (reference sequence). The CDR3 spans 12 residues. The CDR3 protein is CASSLPDYGYTF. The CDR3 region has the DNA TGTGCCAGCAGCTTACCAGACTATGGCTACACCTTC. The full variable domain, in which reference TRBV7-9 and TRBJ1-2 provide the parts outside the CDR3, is DTGVSQNPRHKITKRGQNVTFRCDPISEHNRLYWYRQTLGQGPEFLTYFQNEAQLEKSRLLSDRFSAERPKGSFSTLEIQRTEQGDSAMYLCASSLPDYGYTFGSGTRLTVV.

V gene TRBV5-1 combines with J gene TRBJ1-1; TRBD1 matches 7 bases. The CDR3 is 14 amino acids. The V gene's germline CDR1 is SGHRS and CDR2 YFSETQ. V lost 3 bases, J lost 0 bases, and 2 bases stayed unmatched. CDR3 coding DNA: TGCGCCAGCAGCTGGGGACAGTTGAACACTGAAGCTTTCTTT. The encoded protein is CASSWGQLNTEAFF.